One T cell receptor beta chain is described in this entry. The antigen is unknown. The protocol was immunoSEQ multiplex PCR, while the TCRdb copy is restricted to in-frame clones and leaves out a portion. The sample carries approximately 62,000 clones, roughly nine tenths recorded once. This entry is derived from a study of cytomegalovirus exposure and HLA in healthy donors. This CDR3 comprises 16 residues. The V end was cut by 11 bases, the J end by 1 base, with 22 bases between. Per the germline V gene, CDR1 is LNHDA and CDR2 is SQIVND (reference sequence). Regarding the study as a whole: Cytomegalovirus status was reportedly diagnosed by the classifier with high specificity and sensitivity.

The chain uses TRBV19 and TRBJ2-3; D is unresolved. Sequenced: PBMCs. The sequence was collected from a woman aged 18-29 years in good health and CMV-seronegative. The CDR3 reads CAGPQRQHLGTDTQYF. Written as DNA, the CDR3 is TGTGCCGGGCCCCAAAGGCAGCACCTTGGCACAGATACGCAGTATTTT.